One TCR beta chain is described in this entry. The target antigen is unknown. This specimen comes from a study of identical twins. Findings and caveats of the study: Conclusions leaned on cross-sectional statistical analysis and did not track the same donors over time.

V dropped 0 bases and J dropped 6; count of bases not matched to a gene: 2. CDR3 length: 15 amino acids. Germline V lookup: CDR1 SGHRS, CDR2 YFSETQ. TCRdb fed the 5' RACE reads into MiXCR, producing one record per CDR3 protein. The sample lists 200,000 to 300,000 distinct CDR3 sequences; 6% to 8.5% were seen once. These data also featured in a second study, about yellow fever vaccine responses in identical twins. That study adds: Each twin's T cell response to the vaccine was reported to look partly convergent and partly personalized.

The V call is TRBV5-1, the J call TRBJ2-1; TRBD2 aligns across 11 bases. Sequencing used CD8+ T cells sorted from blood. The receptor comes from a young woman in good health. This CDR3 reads CASSLDLAGGNEQFF. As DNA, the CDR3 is TGCGCCAGCAGCTTGGATCTAGCGGGGGGCAATGAGCAGTTCTTC. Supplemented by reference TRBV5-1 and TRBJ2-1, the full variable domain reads KAGVTQTPRYLIKTRGQQVTLSCSPISGHRSVSWYQQTPGQGLQFLFEYFSETQRNKGNFPGRFSGRQFSNSRSEMNVSTLELGDSALYLCASSLDLAGGNEQFFGPGTRLTVL.